The entry below gives a single T cell receptor (beta chain) sequence along with its context. No antigen is known for it. No base quality information exists; no much larger clone differs at one position. TCRbeta CDR3 regions were amplified from genomic DNA by means of the immunoSEQ Assay, a bias-controlled multiplex PCR. On the study's bioinformatics: The number of nucleated cells in each sample was estimated by amplification of reference gene primers within the assay. To quantify the absolute abundance of each unique TCRbeta CDR3 rearrangement, sequence reads were collapsed and filtered. For each sample, productive Simpson clonality was calculated by taking the square root of Simpson's diversity index across productive rearrangements. Not all clones reach the TCRdb copy of this immuneACCESS table, which keeps in-frame sequences only. Checked studies attribute under half of the gap to unresolved V genes and leave the rest unexplained. D and trimming come from the DNA, and the V and J calls and clone size come from that table. Counted in this sample were about 310,000 clones; about 91% of them appeared once. Around a tenth of the sample is held by the ten biggest clonotypes.

This entry comes from a study of blood T cell repertoires in COVID-19 (dated by TCRdb to about 2020). Regarding the study in general: Samples covering the acute and convalescent phases of COVID-19 were provided by collaborators in the United States, Italy and Spain. The prospective study material was composed of cDNA or gDNA derived from T cells, B-cell-depleted T cells, or PBMCs. The dataset comprised deeply sampled blood TCRbeta repertoires from subjects exposed to, actively infected with, or recovered from COVID-19. The repertoires were released in a freely available public database meant as a resource for research on the immune response to SARS-CoV-2. Samples were obtained from the ongoing ImmuneRACE study (first 160 participants) and from about 1,300 subjects provided by 6 global collaborators. The sample metadata nearly always contained a de-identified subject ID, COVID-19 status, age in years and sex. Where HLA class I and class II types were available, the types were taken from metadata supplied by the sample provider, not from assay-based typing. Broad study findings and their caveats: The quantity of clinical and demographic metadata differed by source and by participant and was supplied without curation.

Participants in the prospective study were aged roughly 18 to 100 years, lived in over 20 United States geographic areas, and enrolled through a virtual design. To assign participants to cohorts, the prospective study relied on clinical history that participants themselves reported in a screening survey and a study questionnaire. For ImmuneRACE Cohort 3, a participant was defined as recovered based on two consecutive negative NP/OP PCR tests, clearance by a healthcare professional, or resolution of symptoms. Each participant in the prospective study had whole blood, serum and a nasopharyngeal or oropharyngeal swab collected by mobile phlebotomists. Over a roughly two-month period, participants in the prospective study had the option of providing additional blood draws and questionnaires. Prospective study blood samples were shipped either frozen or at room temperature before DNA extraction. The CDR3 has 13 amino acids, counting the end cysteine and phenylalanine. Here the CDR3 DNA is all that survives: 39 bases in frame from base 1. The germline V gene encodes CDR1 SGHVS and CDR2 FQNEAQ. Trimming removed 5 bases from V and 3 bases from J, leaving 8 bases between the germline ends.

This receptor chain uses TRBV7-8 and TRBJ2-4; no D gene is confidently identified. The sequence was obtained from a woman aged 40 to 50 who had recovered from COVID-19. The material sequenced was PBMCs or T cells enriched from blood (not recorded which). The CDR3 protein sequence reads: CASSQNNKNIQYF. Read as DNA, the sequence is TGTGCCAGCAGCCAAAATAACAAAAACATTCAGTACTTC.